The 7 T cell receptor beta chains in this list originate from one sample, sequenced in a study of cytomegalovirus exposure and HLA in healthy donors. The PCR was carried out with 60 Vbeta primers and 13 Jbeta primers. Method: immunoSEQ multiplex PCR; TCRdb's copy keeps in-frame clones and lacks some. This table has fewer than 250,000 clones, more than 60% appearing once. Sequencing input: PBMCs. Source of these receptors: a woman under 40 in good health and CMV-seronegative.

This clone was counted between two and nine times. As DNA, the CDR3 is TGCGCCAGCAGCCCCCAGGACAGGGGGGTGAATTCACCCCTCCACTTT. Protein sequence: CASSPQDRGVNSPLHF. The chain couples TRBV4-1 to TRBJ1-6, with 10 positions matching TRBD1. The germline V gene has CDR1 MGHRA and CDR2 YSYEKL. The CDR3 spans 16 residues. After removal of 4 bases from V and 7 bases from J, the junction contained 7 bases not matched to a gene.

This clone was counted a few times. This chain connects TRBV15 to TRBJ1-1; no firm D call. The CDR3 loop spans 15 amino acids. V shed 5 bases and J shed 1 base, with 14 bases lying between them. Germline CDR1 and CDR2: LNHNV and YYDKDF (reference sequence). DNA for the CDR3: TGTGCCACCAGCTTGGGAGGAAGTCAGAACACTGAAGCTTTCTTT. Amino acids: CATSLGGSQNTEAFF. The full variable domain, in which reference TRBV15 and TRBJ1-1 provide the parts outside the CDR3, is DAMVIQNPRYQVTQFGKPVTLSCSQTLNHNVMYWYQQKSSQAPKLLFHYYDKDFNNEADTPDNFQSRRPNTSFCFLDIRSPGLGDTAMYLCATSLGGSQNTEAFFGQGTRLTVV.

V usage is TRBV19 and J usage is TRBJ1-6; D not resolved. The germline gives CDR1 LNHDA, CDR2 SQIVND (reference sequence). This CDR3 region has 16 residues. Trimming took 3 bases from V and 2 from J, leaving 11 bases between them. As DNA, the CDR3 is TGTGCCAGTAGTATCACGGGGATCACCTATAATTCACCCCTCCACTTT. This gives the protein CASSITGITYNSPLHF.

V is TRBV29-1 and J is TRBJ1-2; TRBD1 matches at 7 bases. CDR1 is SQVTM and CDR2 is ANQGSEA in the germline V gene. Trimming took 7 bases from V and 5 from J; bases not matched to a gene: 7. CDR3 size: 12 residues. CDR3 sequence reads: CSADRVLYGYTF. The CDR3 region has the DNA TGCAGCGCCGACAGGGTTTTGTATGGCTACACCTTC.

The sample holds one count of this clone. The chain combines TRBV19 with TRBJ1-3; 9 bases are shared with TRBD1. The CDR3 has 16 residues. With V trimmed by 6 bases and J by 4 bases, 10 bases remained unmatched. Germline V CDR1 and CDR2: LNHDA, SQIVND (reference sequence). In DNA, the CDR3 is TGTGCCAGTAGGCCTGGGACAGGGTCCTGGGGAAACACCATATATTTT. Its translation: CASRPGTGSWGNTIYF.

This clone was recorded only once. A far larger clone is only one base removed, so a read error is likely. The conserved phenylalanine or tryptophan normally closing the CDR3 is absent here, so this likely arose from a read error. The chain has TRBV5-4 and TRBJ2-2; no clear D. Between the trimmed V and J ends, which lost 5 bases and 6 bases, there was a span of 8 bases. Germline V CDR1 and CDR2: SGHNT, YYREEE (reference sequence). The CDR3 totals 12 residues. CDR3 residues: CASSLDSGELFL. DNA for the CDR3: TGTGCCAGCAGTCTAGACTCCGGGGAGCTGTTTTTG.

CDR3 DNA: TGTGCCAGCAGCCAAGTGGGACTAGCGGCTCGCAATGAGCAGTTCTTC. It specifies CASSQVGLAARNEQFF. The chain joins TRBV4-2 to TRBJ2-1, with TRBD2 identical over 11 bases. The CDR3 extends over 16 amino acids. Germline values: CDR1 LGHNA, CDR2 YNFKEQ. Germline trimming cut 1 base from V and 6 bases from J; bases unmatched to any gene: 5.